This T cell receptor beta chain derives from a study of CXCR3 chemokines and chemotherapy response in bladder cancer. This clonotype has ten or more counts. TCRdb re-called the PCR reads with MiXCR, one entry per CDR3 protein. The sample carries approximately 8,300 distinct CDR3 sequences, roughly 23% recorded once. V lost 4 bases and J 1 base, leaving 8 bases between the germline ends. The CDR3 runs to 15 residues. Germline CDR1 reads MNHEY; CDR2 reads SMNVEV (reference sequence). The sequence was collected from a human donor with bladder cancer that did not respond to neoadjuvant chemotherapy. V and J are TRBV27 and TRBJ2-6; D may be TRBD2 (6 bases). This sample was taken from a patient whose treatment included neoadjuvant chemotherapy. This CDR3 reads CASSSRGSGANVLTF. The DNA for the CDR3 is TGTGCCAGCAGTTCCCGGGGGTCTGGGGCCAACGTCCTGACTTTC.